A selection of T cell receptor beta chains follows, all from one sample in a study of post-analysis software for immune sequencing data. TCRdb used MiXCR to reprocess the PCR reads, holding one entry per CDR3 protein. In the table there are about 820,000 distinct CDR3 sequences, under 70% of which are singletons. Sequenced sample: blood. Every receptor here comes from a girl between 5 and 17 years old with multiple sclerosis. The CDR3 runs from the conserved cysteine through the conserved F or W. Each record gives: D gene, V gene, clone size, J gene, CDR3 protein, CDR3 DNA. The D gene is left open where the match is weak. The size entry is marked missing in some rows and otherwise reads once, few, many or a size class.

d_call: -
v_call: TRBV6-8
clone_size: -
j_call: TRBJ1-1
cdr3_aa: CASSLPGTAARTTDTEAFF
cdr3_nt: TGTGCCAGCAGTTTACCAGGGACCGCGGCCAGGACGACAGACACTGAAGCTTTCTTT

d_call: -
v_call: TRBV7-6
clone_size: -
j_call: TRBJ1-1
cdr3_aa: CASSLGMGGNTEAFF
cdr3_nt: TGTGCCAGCAGCTTAGGTATGGGGGGGAACACTGAAGCTTTCTTT

d_call: TRBD2
v_call: TRBV20-1
clone_size: few
j_call: TRBJ2-5
cdr3_aa: CSAWPGGETQYF
cdr3_nt: TGCAGTGCTTGGCCGGGGGGAGAGACCCAGTACTTC

d_call: -
v_call: TRBV7-9
clone_size: -
j_call: TRBJ2-1
cdr3_aa: CASSFRVIRDEQFF
cdr3_nt: TGTGCCAGCAGCTTCAGGGTTATACGGGATGAGCAGTTCTTC

d_call: -
v_call: TRBV11-2
clone_size: -
j_call: TRBJ1-1
cdr3_aa: CASSLESLRNTEAFF
cdr3_nt: TGTGCCAGCAGCTTAGAGAGTCTGCGGAACACTGAAGCTTTCTTT

d_call: -
v_call: TRBV20-1
clone_size: -
j_call: TRBJ2-7
cdr3_aa: CSANRGPSYEQYF
cdr3_nt: TGCAGTGCAAACCGGGGTCCGTCCTACGAGCAGTACTTC

d_call: -
v_call: TRBV11-2
clone_size: -
j_call: TRBJ2-5
cdr3_aa: CASSLAGSGETQYF
cdr3_nt: TGTGCCAGCAGCTTAGCCGGGAGTGGGGAGACCCAGTACTTC

d_call: -
v_call: TRBV25-1
clone_size: -
j_call: TRBJ2-5
cdr3_aa: CASSVQGVWEQYF
cdr3_nt: TGTGCCAGCAGTGTACAGGGTGTCTGGGAGCAGTACTTC

d_call: -
v_call: TRBV20-1
clone_size: few
j_call: TRBJ2-4
cdr3_aa: CSARVLAKNIQYF
cdr3_nt: TGCAGTGCTAGAGTTCTAGCCAAAAACATTCAGTACTTC

d_call: -
v_call: TRBV12-3/TRBV12-4
clone_size: -
j_call: TRBJ2-1
cdr3_aa: CASSRRENYNEQFF
cdr3_nt: TGTGCCAGCAGCCGCCGGGAGAACTACAATGAGCAGTTCTTC

d_call: TRBD1
v_call: TRBV6-5
clone_size: few
j_call: TRBJ1-1
cdr3_aa: CASSYSRTGGTEAFF
cdr3_nt: TGTGCCAGCAGTTACTCCCGGACAGGGGGCACTGAAGCTTTCTTT

d_call: TRBD2
v_call: TRBV7-2
clone_size: -
j_call: TRBJ2-5
cdr3_aa: CASSLARGGAAETQYF
cdr3_nt: TGTGCCAGCAGCTTAGCCCGCGGGGGGGCCGCTGAGACCCAGTACTTC

d_call: TRBD2
v_call: TRBV5-6
clone_size: once
j_call: TRBJ2-1
cdr3_aa: CASRLRTSGYNEQFF
cdr3_nt: TGTGCCAGCAGACTTCGGACTAGCGGATACAATGAGCAGTTCTTC

d_call: -
v_call: TRBV27
clone_size: once
j_call: TRBJ2-7
cdr3_aa: CASSPRGIGFYEQYF
cdr3_nt: TGTGCCAGCAGTCCCCGGGGAATCGGCTTCTACGAGCAGTACTTC

d_call: TRBD2
v_call: TRBV18
clone_size: -
j_call: TRBJ2-3
cdr3_aa: CASSPRSTSGGDTQYF
cdr3_nt: TGTGCCAGCTCACCGCGGTCTACTAGCGGGGGGGATACGCAGTATTTT

d_call: -
v_call: TRBV7-9
clone_size: -
j_call: TRBJ2-4
cdr3_aa: CASSHSTGAKNIQYF
cdr3_nt: TGTGCCAGCAGCCACTCAACAGGGGCCAAAAACATTCAGTACTTC

d_call: -
v_call: TRBV10-3
clone_size: -
j_call: TRBJ1-5
cdr3_aa: CAISDRALGNQPQHF
cdr3_nt: TGTGCCATCAGTGACAGGGCGCTGGGCAATCAGCCCCAGCATTTT

d_call: -
v_call: TRBV20-1
clone_size: -
j_call: TRBJ2-3
cdr3_aa: CSASHADTQYF
cdr3_nt: TGCAGTGCTAGTCACGCAGATACGCAGTATTTT

d_call: TRBD1
v_call: TRBV6-5
clone_size: -
j_call: TRBJ2-7
cdr3_aa: CASRGQGGEQYF
cdr3_nt: TGTGCCAGCAGGGGACAGGGGGGCGAGCAGTACTTC

d_call: TRBD2
v_call: TRBV20-1
clone_size: -
j_call: TRBJ2-1
cdr3_aa: CSARGLGTSGSYNEQFF
cdr3_nt: TGCAGTGCTAGAGGCCTGGGGACTAGCGGGTCCTACAATGAGCAGTTCTTC

d_call: -
v_call: TRBV5-1
clone_size: few
j_call: TRBJ2-1
cdr3_aa: CASTLHVGEQFF
cdr3_nt: TGCGCCAGCACCTTGCATGTCGGAGAGCAGTTCTTC

d_call: TRBD2
v_call: TRBV20-1
clone_size: -
j_call: TRBJ2-1
cdr3_aa: CSAGLAGGQMEEQFF
cdr3_nt: TGCAGTGCGGGACTAGCGGGGGGCCAGATGGAAGAGCAGTTCTTC

d_call: TRBD1
v_call: TRBV29-1
clone_size: -
j_call: TRBJ2-3
cdr3_aa: CSGNRDRETDTQYF
cdr3_nt: TGCAGCGGTAACCGGGACAGGGAGACAGATACGCAGTATTTT

d_call: -
v_call: TRBV6-2/TRBV6-3
clone_size: few
j_call: TRBJ1-2
cdr3_aa: CASSYGAAPSYGYTF
cdr3_nt: TGTGCCAGCAGTTATGGCGCGGCGCCCTCCTATGGCTACACCTTC